One T cell receptor beta chain is described in this entry. This record comes from a study of T cells in Graves' hyperthyroidism and ophthalmopathy. In the study overall: Peripheral blood was obtained at initial diagnosis, preceding any treatment.

Diagnoses used clinical symptoms, serum thyroxine and TRAb, thyroid ultrasound and orbital computed tomography. Source material for PBMCs was around 10 ml fresh peripheral blood. RNA transcripts were the template for amplifying TCR beta CDR3 regions. HTBI primers were the set used in a first-round RT-PCR of the TCR CDR3. TCRdb used MiXCR to reprocess the multiplex PCR reads, holding one entry per CDR3 protein. This sample has about 360,000 distinct CDR3 sequences; about 13% occur once, and the top ten carry about 9.1%. Germline V CDR1 and CDR2: MNHNS, SASEGT. Trimming removed 6 bases from V and 8 bases from J, with 16 bases in between. The CDR3 consists of 14 residues.

Sequenced: blood. The genes are TRBV6-1 and TRBJ2-2; D uncertain. This clonotype was sampled from a woman aged 18 to 35 with Graves' hyperthyroidism. The CDR3 is CASRSGRVRGELFF. The CDR3 DNA reads TGTGCCAGCAGGTCCGGACGCGTGCGTGGGGAGCTGTTTTTT.